Each of the 12 T cell receptor beta chains below was sequenced from the same sample in a study of technical replicates of blood from several donors. Here immunoSEQ multiplex PCR was the method, and the copy in TCRdb shows in-frame clones only, minus some. The sample consists of about 74,000 clones, 80% to 90% of them appearing once. The sequenced sample was PBMCs. The receptor set was obtained from a human donor in good health. Some clones in this sample may be carry-over from other donors' samples.

This clone was detected only once. The gene calls are TRBV7-8 and TRBJ2-7; 12 bases agree with TRBD1. The germline V gene has CDR1 SGHVS and CDR2 FQNEAQ. The CDR3 loop spans 14 amino acids. J was trimmed by 7 bases and V by 3 bases; bases with no gene match: 4. CDR3 loop: CASSFRDRGREQYF. The CDR3, as DNA: TGTGCCAGCAGCTTCAGGGACAGGGGGCGTGAGCAGTACTTC.

This clone was found many times. The chain uses TRBV4-2 and TRBJ2-1, with D maybe TRBD2 (5 bases). Germline CDR1 LGHNA, CDR2 YNFKEQ. The V gene lost 0 bases and the J gene lost 8 bases, with 14 bases spanning the gap. This CDR3 spans 15 amino acids. The CDR3 spells CASSQELLGGDEQFF. CDR3 DNA sequence: TGTGCCAGCAGCCAAGAACTACTAGGTGGCGATGAGCAGTTCTTC.

The V gene is TRBV9, the J gene TRBJ2-1; TRBD2 agrees at 7 bases. V trimming: 0 bases; J trimming: 9 bases; junction bases outside the gene matches: 12. The germline V gene has CDR1 SGDLS and CDR2 YYNGEE. The CDR3 is 16 residues long. The CDR3 DNA reads as TGTGCCAGCAGCGTAGCTTCCGGGAGAGCGGGAAGTGAGCAGTTCTTC. Amino acid sequence: CASSVASGRAGSEQFF.

V is TRBV4-2 and J is TRBJ2-1, with D maybe TRBD2 (6 bases). From germline, CDR1 is LGHNA and CDR2 YNFKEQ. Trimming removed 6 bases from V and 5 bases from J, with 17 bases in between. CDR3 length: 15 residues. This chain's CDR3 is CASRDGTFVDNEQFF. The CDR3, as DNA: TGTGCCAGCAGAGACGGGACTTTCGTGGACAATGAGCAGTTCTTC.

This chain joins TRBV28 and TRBJ1-5; TRBD1 aligns across 8 bases. Germline-derived CDR1 and CDR2 are MDHEN and SYDVKM. CDR3 size: 17 residues. V gave up 4 bases and J gave up 3 bases; unmatched junction bases: 11. CDR3 coding DNA: TGTGCCAGCAGTTACCCAGGCGGGACAGGAGTCAATCAGCCCCAGCATTTT. Protein product: CASSYPGGTGVNQPQHF.

The chain recombines TRBV6-6 with TRBJ2-5, with 12 bases aligning to TRBD2. CDR1 and CDR2 (germline): MNHNY, SVGAGI (reference sequence). The CDR3 length is 16 residues. With 2 bases clipped from V and 1 base from J, the junction kept 2 bases outside the gene matches. The CDR3 DNA is TGTGCCAGCAGTTACGGGACTAGCGGGCCCCAAGAGACCCAGTACTTC. Residues: CASSYGTSGPQETQYF.

V and J are TRBV5-1 and TRBJ1-1, with TRBD1 as a possible D gene (6 bases). The CDR3 has 15 amino acids. CDR1 and CDR2 (germline): SGHRS, YFSETQ. V lost 4 bases and J lost 4, with 17 bases in between. CDR3 residues: CASSLETGRITEAFF. CDR3 sequence (DNA): TGCGCCAGCAGCCTAGAGACAGGTAGAATCACTGAAGCTTTCTTT.

For the CDR3, the DNA is TGTGCCAGCAGCCCTACACGGAGTGAGCAGTTCTTC. This codes for CASSPTRSEQFF. The genes are TRBV5-5 and TRBJ2-1; no definite D call. Trimming shortened V by 4 bases and J by 9 bases, and 11 bases separated the two germline ends. This CDR3 has 12 residues. Germline V lookup: CDR1 SGHKS, CDR2 YYEKEE (reference sequence).

V gene TRBV10-3 combines with J gene TRBJ1-1; D is undetermined. Trimming left V 4 bases short and J 1 base short, with 10 bases between. The CDR3 is 14 amino acids. Germline values: CDR1 ENHRY, CDR2 SYGVKD. For the CDR3, the DNA is TGTGCCATCAGTGTGGGCCTATGGAACACTGAAGCTTTCTTT. The encoded protein is CAISVGLWNTEAFF.

The chain joins TRBV4-2 to TRBJ1-4; weak D call: TRBD1 (6 bases). V lost 4 bases to trimming and J lost 3 bases, with 12 bases between them. The CDR3 is made up of 15 amino acids. CDR1 is LGHNA, CDR2 YNFKEQ, per germline. CDR3 region: CASSRGGEPNEKLFF. As DNA, the CDR3 is TGTGCCAGCAGCCGAGGGGGAGAGCCTAATGAAAAACTGTTTTTT.

The V and J genes are TRBV10-3 and TRBJ2-2, with 8 bases that match TRBD1. The V segment lost 6 bases and the J segment 4 bases; nucleotides outside the gene matches: 4. This CDR3 comprises 14 residues. CDR1 and CDR2 from the germline V gene are ENHRY and SYGVKD. DNA for the CDR3: TGTGCCATCAGGGACAGGGTGGGCACCGGGGAGCTGTTTTTT. This encodes CAIRDRVGTGELFF.

The rearrangement uses TRBV13 and TRBJ1-4; 9 nucleotides align to TRBD1. J lost 6 bases, V lost 5 bases, and 13 bases had no gene match. The CDR3 covers 17 residues. Germline V gene sequence: CDR1 PRHDT, CDR2 FYEKMQ (reference sequence). DNA of the CDR3: TGTGCCAGCAGCGCAACGCCTTACCGGGACAGGGATGAAAAACTGTTTTTT. This sequence encodes CASSATPYRDRDEKLFF.